These T cell receptor beta chains were read from a single sample in a study of post-analysis software for immune sequencing data. MiXCR, applied by TCRdb to the PCR reads, yields one record per CDR3 protein. Of 750,000 to 950,000 distinct CDR3 sequences in the sample, 53% were seen once. The sequencing input was blood. These receptors were taken from a girl between 5 and 17 years old with multiple sclerosis. The CDR3 runs from the conserved cysteine through the conserved F or W.

TRBJ2-1 | TRBV3-1 | CASRRGQLSSYNEQFF
TRBJ2-1 | TRBV12-3/TRBV12-4 | CASSLKGGLARPNEQFF
TRBJ1-5 | TRBV7-8 | CASSLVGTTVINQPQHF
TRBJ2-1 | TRBV7-9 | CASSLDSKNEQFF
TRBJ2-5 | TRBV29-1 | CSVHRGLEETQYF
TRBJ2-7 | TRBV12-3/TRBV12-4 | CASSPRQGARNEQYF
TRBJ2-1 | TRBV5-1 | CASSLATSGSFEQFF
TRBJ2-7 | TRBV7-8 | CASSPSRGQERSYEQYF
TRBJ2-5 | TRBV7-9 | CASSPRGGGGTGRLQETQYF
TRBJ1-2 | TRBV27 | CASSPKGQANYGYTF
TRBJ2-3 | TRBV27 | CASIGQGAADTQYF
TRBJ2-1 | TRBV4-2 | CASSPGSNWNEQFF
TRBJ1-2 | TRBV12-3/TRBV12-4 | CASLKDPRTGHGYTF
TRBJ2-7 | TRBV12-3/TRBV12-4 | CASSGTPTYEQYF
TRBJ1-2 | TRBV15 | CATSRGWGADYGYTF
TRBJ2-7 | TRBV5-1 | CASTTEGLVGEQYF
TRBJ2-5 | TRBV27 | CASSLSKDGETQYF
. | TRBV24-1 | CATSEGGPLDEQYF
TRBJ2-7 | TRBV6-1 | CASSESTGGYEQYF
TRBJ2-3 | TRBV4-2 | CASSQDGSWTDTQYF
TRBJ2-2 | TRBV4-1 | CASSPKARAGGPGELFF
TRBJ2-3 | TRBV5-6 | CASRSGRPVTDTQYF
TRBJ2-7 | TRBV29-1 | CSVLQRERTHYF
TRBJ2-3 | TRBV6-1 | CASSENGLAGGRDTQYF
TRBJ2-1 | TRBV7-8 | CASSPRRQGELQFF
TRBJ2-3 | TRBV29-1 | CSVERLLADTQYF
TRBJ1-1 | TRBV25-1 | CASSVGADGGTEAFF
TRBJ2-5 | TRBV2 | CASRATGQQETQYF
TRBJ2-3 | TRBV5-1 | CASSSKSSGRFTDTQYF
TRBJ2-7 | TRBV25-1 | CASSEYEGSEQYF
TRBJ2-3 | TRBV15 | CATSRDPTLGPDTQYF
TRBJ2-3 | TRBV5-1 | CASSQPRTSGDTDTQYF
TRBJ2-1 | TRBV11-3 | CASSSMGQTSYNEQFF
TRBJ2-4 | TRBV7-9 | CASSFQGGQYF
TRBJ2-2 | TRBV5-5 | CASSLGPNRGAGAGELFF
TRBJ2-5 | TRBV5-1 | CASSSGLAGEQETQYF
TRBJ2-7 | TRBV20-1 | CSASVLYEQYF
. | TRBV15 | CATSGGTSGETQYF
TRBJ2-7 | TRBV9 | CASSRRQGAGEQYF
TRBJ2-5 | TRBV14 | CASSQDWDQETQYF
TRBJ2-5 | TRBV12-3/TRBV12-4 | CASSLKRPGTGFGKETQYF
TRBJ2-5 | TRBV6-5 | CASSAERGARETQYF
TRBJ2-1 | TRBV7-9 | CASSSPTGTRGYNEQFF